These 8 T cell receptor beta chains were sequenced from one sample in a study of long-term antiretroviral therapy in people with HIV. It was version v3.0 of the immunoSEQ assay that was run at survey level. Repertoires were generated with immunoSEQ multiplex PCR, while TCRdb's copy carries only in-frame clones and drops some. The sample yields about 29,000 clones, 88% seen once. Sequenced material: unsorted PBMCs, taken roughly 5 years before starting antiretroviral therapy. These receptors were collected from a man aged 45-65 years with HIV.

The chain links TRBV12-5 to TRBJ1-5; 10 positions agree with TRBD1. The CDR3 totals 16 residues. Germline lookup yields CDR1 LGHNT and CDR2 FRNRAP. The V and J ends lost 4 bases and 6 bases, in that order; junction bases with no gene match: 9. CDR3 DNA sequence: TGTGCTAGTGGTTGGGTGACAGGGGGCGCGGGTCAGCCCCAGCATTTT. This sequence encodes CASGWVTGGAGQPQHF.

CDR3 coding DNA: TGTGCCAGCAGTACTGGACTAGCGGGAGGCAATGAGCAGTTCTTC. Encoded protein: CASSTGLAGGNEQFF. The V gene is TRBV6-4, the J gene TRBJ2-1; 14 bases align to TRBD2. From germline, CDR1 is MRHNA and CDR2 SNTAGT. The CDR3 consists of 15 residues. The trim removed 5 bases at V and 6 bases at J, leaving 3 bases unmatched.

The chain joins TRBV9 to TRBJ1-1, with a tentative D call TRBD1 (6 bases). CDR1 and CDR2 from the germline V gene are SGDLS and YYNGEE. This CDR3 comprises 16 residues. Trimming removed 2 bases at V and 3 bases at J, with 17 bases between. CDR3 in amino acids: CASSVGGGLGDTEAFF. For the CDR3, the DNA is TGTGCCAGCAGCGTCGGAGGGGGTCTGGGGGACACTGAAGCTTTCTTT.

V usage is TRBV2 and J usage is TRBJ2-7, with D perhaps matching TRBD2 (6 bases). The CDR3 contains 14 residues. Germline loops: CDR1 SNHLY, CDR2 FYNNEI. V was pared by 6 bases and J by 0 bases, with 12 bases between. For the CDR3, the DNA is TGTGCCAGCAGGGGTCGGGGGAGCTCCTACGAGCAGTACTTC. Its protein product is CASRGRGSSYEQYF. Full variable domain (missing parts from reference TRBV2 and TRBJ2-7): EPEVTQTPSHQVTQMGQEVILRCVPISNHLYFYWYRQILGQKVEFLVSFYNNEISEKSEIFDDQFSVERPDGSNFTLKIRSTKLEDSAMYFCASRGRGSSYEQYFGPGTRLTVT.

The V gene is TRBV5-1, the J gene TRBJ2-7; 8 bases align to TRBD1. This CDR3 has 14 residues. The germline V gene has CDR1 SGHRS and CDR2 YFSETQ. V was pared by 7 bases and J by 5 bases, with 11 bases of the junction left unmatched. This CDR3 reads CASFSGTGGHEQYF. The CDR3 coding sequence is TGCGCCAGCTTCTCCGGGACAGGCGGGCACGAGCAGTACTTC.

V is TRBV19 and J is TRBJ2-1; the match to TRBD1 covers 7 bases. Looked up from germline, CDR1 is LNHDA and CDR2 is SQIVND (reference sequence). CDR3 length equals 14 residues. The junction had 6 bases not matched to a gene; V was cut back by 5 bases and J by 5 bases. The CDR3 DNA reads as TGTGCCAGTAGTTGGACAGGCTGGAACAATGAGCAGTTCTTC. Translating gives CASSWTGWNNEQFF.

V usage is TRBV7-9 and J usage is TRBJ2-1; D is ambiguous. The CDR3 totals 13 residues. Germline assignment: CDR1 SEHNR and CDR2 FQNEAQ (reference sequence). Deletions cut 5 bases from V and 6 bases from J, with 11 bases between. DNA of the CDR3: TGTGCCAGCAGCCCACACCTCACCAATGAGCAGTTCTTC. Translated, it gives CASSPHLTNEQFF.

The CDR3 here is CASSLGVGTGELFF. CDR3 sequence (DNA): TGTGCCAGCAGCTTGGGGGTCGGCACCGGGGAGCTGTTTTTT. The chain employs TRBV5-6 and TRBJ2-2, with D uncertain. The CDR3 extends over 14 amino acids. CDR1 is SGHDT, CDR2 YYEEEE, per germline. V lost 0 bases and J 4 bases, leaving 7 bases between the germline ends. Using reference TRBV5-6 and TRBJ2-2 for the parts outside the CDR3, the full variable domain is DAGVTQSPTHLIKTRGQQVTLRCSPKSGHDTVSWYQQALGQGPQFIFQYYEEEERQRGNFPDRFSGHQFPNYSSELNVNALLLGDSALYLCASSLGVGTGELFFGEGSRLTVL.